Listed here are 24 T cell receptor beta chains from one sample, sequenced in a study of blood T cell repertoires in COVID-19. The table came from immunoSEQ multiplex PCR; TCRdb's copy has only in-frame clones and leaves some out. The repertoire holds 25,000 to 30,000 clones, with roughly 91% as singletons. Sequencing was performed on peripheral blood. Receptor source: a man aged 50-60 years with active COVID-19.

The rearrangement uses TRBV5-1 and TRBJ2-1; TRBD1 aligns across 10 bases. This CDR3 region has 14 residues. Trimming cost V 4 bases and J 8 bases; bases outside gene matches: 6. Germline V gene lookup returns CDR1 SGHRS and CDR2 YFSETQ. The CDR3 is CASSMDRGSDEQFF. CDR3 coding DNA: TGCGCCAGCAGCATGGACAGGGGGTCGGATGAGCAGTTCTTC. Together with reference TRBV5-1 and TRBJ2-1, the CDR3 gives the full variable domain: KAGVTQTPRYLIKTRGQQVTLSCSPISGHRSVSWYQQTPGQGLQFLFEYFSETQRNKGNFPGRFSGRQFSNSRSEMNVSTLELGDSALYLCASSMDRGSDEQFFGPGTRLTVL.

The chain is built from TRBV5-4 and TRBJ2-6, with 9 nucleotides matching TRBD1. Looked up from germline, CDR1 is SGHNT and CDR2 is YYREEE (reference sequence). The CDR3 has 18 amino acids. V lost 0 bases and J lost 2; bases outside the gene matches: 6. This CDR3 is CASSLAWTGAPGANVLTF. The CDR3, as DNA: TGTGCCAGCAGCTTGGCCTGGACAGGGGCTCCTGGGGCCAACGTCCTGACTTTC.

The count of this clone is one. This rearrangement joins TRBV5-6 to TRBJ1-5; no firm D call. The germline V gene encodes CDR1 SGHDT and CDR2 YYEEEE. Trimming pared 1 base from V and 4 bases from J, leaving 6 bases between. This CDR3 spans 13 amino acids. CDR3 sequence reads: CASSLSVNQPQHF. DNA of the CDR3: TGTGCCAGCAGCTTGTCCGTGAATCAGCCCCAGCATTTT.

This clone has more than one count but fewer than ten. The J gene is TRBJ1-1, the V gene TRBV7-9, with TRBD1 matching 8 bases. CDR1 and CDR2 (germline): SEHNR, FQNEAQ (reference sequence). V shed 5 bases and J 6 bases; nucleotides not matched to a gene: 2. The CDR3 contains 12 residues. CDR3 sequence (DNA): TGTGCCAGCAGCGCGGACAGGGCTGAAGCTTTCTTT. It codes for CASSADRAEAFF.

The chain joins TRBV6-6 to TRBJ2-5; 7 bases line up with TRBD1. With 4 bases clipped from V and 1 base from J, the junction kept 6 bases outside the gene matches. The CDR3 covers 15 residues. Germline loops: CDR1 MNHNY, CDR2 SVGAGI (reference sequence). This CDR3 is CASSSRDSPQETQYF. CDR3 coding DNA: TGTGCCAGCAGTTCCCGGGACAGCCCCCAAGAGACCCAGTACTTC.

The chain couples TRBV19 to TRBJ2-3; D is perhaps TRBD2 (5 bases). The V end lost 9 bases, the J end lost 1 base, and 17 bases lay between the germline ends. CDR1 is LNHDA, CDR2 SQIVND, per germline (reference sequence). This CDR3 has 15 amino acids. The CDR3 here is CASTAGGRGTDTQYF. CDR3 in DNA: TGTGCCAGCACTGCCGGCGGGCGGGGCACAGATACGCAGTATTTT.

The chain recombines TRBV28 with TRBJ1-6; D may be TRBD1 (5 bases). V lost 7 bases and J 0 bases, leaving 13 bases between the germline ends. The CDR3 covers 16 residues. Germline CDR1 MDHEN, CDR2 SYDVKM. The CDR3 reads CASTTGHNSYNSPLHF. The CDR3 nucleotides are TGTGCCAGCACCACCGGACATAACTCCTATAATTCACCCCTCCACTTT.

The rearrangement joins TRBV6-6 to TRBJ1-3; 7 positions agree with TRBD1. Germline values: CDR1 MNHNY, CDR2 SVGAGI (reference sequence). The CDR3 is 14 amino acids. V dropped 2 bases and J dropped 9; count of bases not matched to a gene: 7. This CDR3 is CASSYGDSRGTIYF. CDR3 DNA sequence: TGTGCCAGCAGTTACGGGGACAGCCGGGGCACCATATATTTT.

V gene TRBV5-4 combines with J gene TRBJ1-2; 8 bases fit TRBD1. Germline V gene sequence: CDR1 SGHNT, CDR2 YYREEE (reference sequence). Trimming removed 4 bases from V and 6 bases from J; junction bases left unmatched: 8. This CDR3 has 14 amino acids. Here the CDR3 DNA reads TGTGCCAGCAGCCAGACAGGGGAGGTGGATGGCTACACCTTC. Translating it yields CASSQTGEVDGYTF.

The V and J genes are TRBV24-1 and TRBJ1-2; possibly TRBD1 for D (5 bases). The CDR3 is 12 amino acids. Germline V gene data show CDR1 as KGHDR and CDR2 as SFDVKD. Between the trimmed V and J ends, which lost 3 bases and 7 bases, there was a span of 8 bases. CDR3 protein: CATSDRTSGYTF. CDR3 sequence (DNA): TGTGCCACCAGTGATAGGACAAGTGGCTACACCTTC.

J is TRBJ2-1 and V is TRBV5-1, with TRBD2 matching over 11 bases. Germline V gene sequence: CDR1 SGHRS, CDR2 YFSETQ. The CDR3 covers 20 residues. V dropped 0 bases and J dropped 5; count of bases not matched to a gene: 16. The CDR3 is CASSLALLGTSGSWDNEQFF. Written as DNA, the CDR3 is TGCGCCAGCAGCTTGGCCTTATTAGGGACTAGCGGCTCCTGGGACAATGAGCAGTTCTTC.

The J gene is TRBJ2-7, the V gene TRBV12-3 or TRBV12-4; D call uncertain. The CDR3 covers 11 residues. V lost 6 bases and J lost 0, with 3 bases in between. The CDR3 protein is CASRHSYEQYF. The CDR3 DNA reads TGTGCCAGCAGACACTCCTACGAGCAGTACTTC.

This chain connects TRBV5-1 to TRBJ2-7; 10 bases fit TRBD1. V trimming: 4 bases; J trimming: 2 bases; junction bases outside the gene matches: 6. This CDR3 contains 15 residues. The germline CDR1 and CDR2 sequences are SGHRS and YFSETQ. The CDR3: CASSPTGTGAYEQYF. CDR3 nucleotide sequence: TGCGCCAGCAGCCCGACCGGGACAGGGGCCTACGAGCAGTACTTC.

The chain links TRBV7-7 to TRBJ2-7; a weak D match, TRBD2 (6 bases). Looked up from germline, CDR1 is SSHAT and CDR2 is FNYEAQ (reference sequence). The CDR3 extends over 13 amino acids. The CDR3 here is CASSSSPGGEQYV. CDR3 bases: TGTGCTAGCAGCTCCTCCCCCGGGGGAGAGCAGTACGTC.

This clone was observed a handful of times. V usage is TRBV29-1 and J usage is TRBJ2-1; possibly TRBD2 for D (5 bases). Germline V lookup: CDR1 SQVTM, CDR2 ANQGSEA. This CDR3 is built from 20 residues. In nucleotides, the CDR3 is TGCATCGAATCCGGGCTACGAAACCGAGGGAAATCCCCCCCACACAATGAGCAGTTCTTC. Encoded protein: CIESGLRNRGKSPPHNEQFF.

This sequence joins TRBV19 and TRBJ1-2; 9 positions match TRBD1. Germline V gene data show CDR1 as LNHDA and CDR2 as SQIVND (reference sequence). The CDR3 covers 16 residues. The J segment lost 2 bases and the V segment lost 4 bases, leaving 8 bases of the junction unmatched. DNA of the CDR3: TGTGCCAGTAGTAACTCCGGGACAGGGATAAACTATGGCTACACCTTC. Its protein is CASSNSGTGINYGYTF.

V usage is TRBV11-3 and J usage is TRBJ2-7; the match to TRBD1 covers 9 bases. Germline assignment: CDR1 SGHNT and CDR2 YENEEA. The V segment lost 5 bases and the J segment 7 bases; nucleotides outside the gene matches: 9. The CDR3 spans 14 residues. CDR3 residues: CASSHRDRVGEQYV. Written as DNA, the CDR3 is TGTGCCAGCAGCCACCGGGACAGGGTAGGGGAGCAGTACGTC.

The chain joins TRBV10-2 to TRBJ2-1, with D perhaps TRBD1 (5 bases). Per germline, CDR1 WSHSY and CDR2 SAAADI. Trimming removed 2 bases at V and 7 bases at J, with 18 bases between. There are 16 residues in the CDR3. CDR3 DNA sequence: TGCGCCAGCAGTGAGGGGGCCCTTTGGGGAAAAAATGAGCAGTTCTTC. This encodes CASSEGALWGKNEQFF.

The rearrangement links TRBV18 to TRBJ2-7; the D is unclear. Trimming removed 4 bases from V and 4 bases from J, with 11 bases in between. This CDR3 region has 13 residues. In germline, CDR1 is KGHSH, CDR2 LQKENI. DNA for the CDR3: TGTGCCAGCTCACGAGACACCTTATACGAGCAGTACGTC. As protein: CASSRDTLYEQYV.

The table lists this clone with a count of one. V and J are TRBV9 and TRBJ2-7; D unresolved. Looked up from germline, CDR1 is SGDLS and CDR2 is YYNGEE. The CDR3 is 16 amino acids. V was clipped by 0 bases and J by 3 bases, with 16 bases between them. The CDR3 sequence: CASSVGPDFRYYEQYF. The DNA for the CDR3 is TGTGCCAGCAGCGTAGGGCCTGACTTTAGGTACTACGAGCAGTACTTC.

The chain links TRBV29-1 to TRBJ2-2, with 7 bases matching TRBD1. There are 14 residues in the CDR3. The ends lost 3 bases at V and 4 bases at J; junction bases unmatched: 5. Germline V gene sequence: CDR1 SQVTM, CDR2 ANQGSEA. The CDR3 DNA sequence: TGCAGCGTTGAGTCCTACAGGGGCACCGGGGAGCTGTTTTTT. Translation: CSVESYRGTGELFF.

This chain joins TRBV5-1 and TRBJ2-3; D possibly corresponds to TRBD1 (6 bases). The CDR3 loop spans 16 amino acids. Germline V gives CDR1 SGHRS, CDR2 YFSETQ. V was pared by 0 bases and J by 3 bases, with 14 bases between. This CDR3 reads CASSLAGQGRTDTQYF. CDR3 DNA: TGCGCCAGCAGCTTGGCAGGCCAGGGGCGAACAGATACGCAGTATTTT.

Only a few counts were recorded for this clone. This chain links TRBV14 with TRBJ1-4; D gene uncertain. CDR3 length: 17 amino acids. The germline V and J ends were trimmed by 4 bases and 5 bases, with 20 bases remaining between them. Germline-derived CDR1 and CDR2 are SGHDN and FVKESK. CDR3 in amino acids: CASSPLAPTDYNEKLFF. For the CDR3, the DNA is TGTGCCAGCAGCCCTCTTGCCCCCACAGACTACAATGAAAAACTGTTTTTT.

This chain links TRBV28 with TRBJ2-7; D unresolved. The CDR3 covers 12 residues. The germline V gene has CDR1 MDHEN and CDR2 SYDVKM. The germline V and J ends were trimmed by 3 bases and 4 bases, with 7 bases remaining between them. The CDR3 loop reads CASSLETYEQYF. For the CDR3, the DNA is TGTGCCAGCAGTTTGGAGACGTACGAGCAGTACTTC.